The clone carrying this TCR beta chain was picked up a small number of times. Its antigen is undetermined. Trimming took 5 bases from V and 1 from J, leaving 9 bases between them. The CDR3 has 14 residues. CDR1 is SGHRS, CDR2 YFSETQ, per germline. PCR amplification relied on 60 Vbeta primers (plus 13 Jbeta primers). Generated by immunoSEQ multiplex PCR, the TCRdb table keeps only in-frame clones and is missing some. The sample includes some 67,000 clones, roughly nine tenths seen only once; the top ten take around 10%. The data were taken from a study of cytomegalovirus exposure and HLA in healthy donors. Overall study results and limits: Most TCR beta V segments were productive about 90% or about 30% of the time in an earlier analysis. Sequencing probably produced one cluster of sequence variants that were highly shared. In a later analysis, CMV-associated beta chains were mostly HLA-associated, it appeared. In vitro checks showed that three CMV-associated chains really do target CMV antigens.

This TCR was recovered from a woman aged 25 to 39 in good health and CMV-seropositive. The V gene is TRBV5-1, the J gene TRBJ2-2; tentatively, D is TRBD2 (5 bases). Sequences were obtained from PBMCs. CDR3: CASSGGGNTGELFF. The CDR3 nucleotides read TGCGCCAGCAGTGGAGGCGGGAACACCGGGGAGCTGTTTTTT.